This passage covers 28 T cell receptor beta chains from one sample sequenced in a study of post-analysis software for immune sequencing data. Unique molecular identifiers had been added to the TCR beta cDNA libraries. TCRdb recomputed calls from the PCR reads with MiXCR, one row per CDR3 protein. Of some 690,000 distinct CDR3 sequences in the sample, 55% to 70% were seen once. The study's findings and limits: Patients showed TRBV5-6, TRBV5-1 and TRBV20-1 among five TRBV segments more frequent than in controls.

These TCRs are of unknown antigen specificity. Sequenced: blood. Receptor source: a girl aged 2 to 9 with multiple sclerosis.

This clonotype was observed a few times. The V call is TRBV6-1, the J call TRBJ2-3, with D maybe TRBD2 (6 bases). V was cut by 7 bases and J by 2 bases, with 16 bases left in between. CDR1 MNHNS and CDR2 SASEGT come from the germline V gene. The CDR3 consists of 15 residues. The CDR3 nucleotides read TGTGCCAGCACATGGGGGGAACTCATCACAGATACGCAGTATTTT. Translated: CASTWGELITDTQYF.

Only a few counts were recorded for this clonotype. The chain has TRBV20-1 and TRBJ1-1; D unclear. The germline V and J ends were trimmed by 3 bases and 1 base, with 12 bases remaining between them. Per the germline V gene, CDR1 is DFQATT and CDR2 is SNEGSKA (reference sequence). This CDR3 comprises 14 residues. The CDR3: CSASSGSGNTEAFF. The CDR3 DNA reads as TGCAGTGCTAGCTCCGGGTCGGGGAACACTGAAGCTTTCTTT.

The chain carries TRBV29-1 and TRBJ1-1; D is unresolved. The V end was cut by 3 bases, the J end by 0 bases, with 11 bases between. CDR1 SQVTM and CDR2 ANQGSEA come from the germline V gene. This CDR3 region has 14 residues. This CDR3 reads CSVERRLMNTEAFF. The CDR3 nucleotides are TGCAGCGTTGAGAGGCGACTCATGAACACTGAAGCTTTCTTT.

The J gene is TRBJ2-5, the V gene TRBV7-2; 16 nucleotides match TRBD2. This CDR3 has 16 amino acids. In germline, CDR1 is SGHTA, CDR2 FQGNSA. Germline trimming cut 1 base from V and 13 bases from J; bases unmatched to any gene: 9. DNA of the CDR3: TGTGCCAGCAGCTTAGTAGGGGGACTAGCGGGGGGGCCCTCGTACTTC. Residues: CASSLVGGLAGGPSYF.

The V call is TRBV12-3 or TRBV12-4, the J call TRBJ1-1; D unclear. The CDR3 is made up of 14 amino acids. Trimming shortened V by 7 bases and J by 4 bases, and 16 bases separated the two germline ends. The CDR3 loop is CASTRLAVGTEAFF. The CDR3 region has the DNA TGTGCCAGCACCAGGCTGGCGGTTGGCACTGAAGCTTTCTTT.

This rearrangement joins TRBV5-1 to TRBJ2-3, with 11 positions matching TRBD2. The CDR3 covers 16 residues. Germline lookup yields CDR1 SGHRS and CDR2 YFSETQ. The ends lost 6 bases at V and 1 base at J; junction bases unmatched: 7. The CDR3 region is CASNLGLADRTDTQYF. The CDR3 DNA follows: TGCGCCAGCAATCTGGGACTAGCGGATCGCACAGATACGCAGTATTTT.

This clonotype appeared a few times. The chain recombines TRBV3-1 with TRBJ2-1, with TRBD2 identical over 8 bases. J gave up 9 bases and V 4 bases, and 17 bases lay outside the gene matches. This CDR3 contains 17 residues. From germline, CDR1 is LGHDT and CDR2 YNNKEL (reference sequence). The CDR3 nucleotides read TGTGCCAGCAGCCCGCCATTTAGGCCGGGACTAGTGACTGAGCAGTTCTTC. Residues: CASSPPFRPGLVTEQFF.

This chain joins TRBV30 and TRBJ2-2; D might be TRBD2 (6 bases). The germline CDR1 and CDR2 sequences are GTSNPN and SVGIG (reference sequence). This CDR3 is 15 amino acids long. V was trimmed by 0 bases and J by 6 bases, leaving 14 bases between them. The CDR3 here is CAWSVPGTPPGELFF. Written as DNA, the CDR3 is TGTGCCTGGAGTGTCCCCGGGACTCCCCCCGGGGAGCTGTTTTTT.

This clonotype turned up a few times. The CDR3 nucleotides read TGTGCCAGCGGAGCGGGACGGAGCCAAGAGACCCAGTACTTC. It translates to CASGAGRSQETQYF. The V and J genes are TRBV27 and TRBJ2-5, with TRBD2 matching 7 bases. CDR3 length equals 14 residues. V lost 8 bases, J lost 1 base, and 7 bases stayed unmatched. Germline V gene sequence: CDR1 MNHEY, CDR2 SMNVEV (reference sequence).

V and J are TRBV6-6 and TRBJ1-5; D unresolved. V lost 1 base and J 4 bases, leaving 2 bases between the germline ends. The CDR3 contains 12 residues. Germline V gene data show CDR1 as MNHNY and CDR2 as SVGAGI (reference sequence). CDR3 nucleotides: TGTGCCAGCAGTTACTTTAATCAGCCCCAGCATTTT. Amino acids: CASSYFNQPQHF.

V is TRBV4-3 and J is TRBJ1-2; TRBD1 aligns across 11 bases. The CDR3 is made up of 18 amino acids. CDR1 is LGHNA and CDR2 is YSLEER in the germline V gene. Trimming cost V 0 bases and J 5 bases; bases outside gene matches: 11. DNA of the CDR3: TGCGCCAGCAGCCAAGACGTAGATGGGACAGGGGGTTCATATGGCTACACCTTC. Its translation: CASSQDVDGTGGSYGYTF.

This chain connects TRBV7-2 to TRBJ2-7, with D hard to call. Germline V gene lookup returns CDR1 SGHTA and CDR2 FQGNSA. This CDR3 has 14 residues. Trimming took off 1 base at V and 4 bases at J, with 11 bases between the two ends. DNA of the CDR3: TGTGCCAGCAGCTTAGACGGGTTAGGGTACGAGCAGTACTTC. It codes for CASSLDGLGYEQYF. Full variable domain (missing parts from reference TRBV7-2 and TRBJ2-7): GAGVSQSPSNKVTEKGKDVELRCDPISGHTALYWYRQSLGQGLEFLIYFQGNSAPDKSGLPSDRFSAERTGGSVSTLTIQRTQQEDSAVYLCASSLDGLGYEQYFGPGTRLTVT.

The chain is built from TRBV6-1 and TRBJ1-2, with 8 bases matching TRBD1. The CDR3 loop spans 14 amino acids. V shed 0 bases and J 8 bases; nucleotides not matched to a gene: 5. In germline, CDR1 is MNHNS, CDR2 SASEGT. Here the CDR3 reads CASSEADREEGYTF. The CDR3 region has the DNA TGTGCCAGCAGTGAAGCGGACAGGGAGGAAGGCTACACCTTC.

This clonotype was counted between two and nine times. The chain combines TRBV20-1 with TRBJ2-5; 10 positions match TRBD2. The CDR3 sequence is 17 residues long. J gave up 0 bases and V 1 base, and 8 bases lay outside the gene matches. The V gene's germline CDR1 is DFQATT and CDR2 SNEGSKA (reference sequence). CDR3 DNA: TGCAGTGCTAGAGTAACTAGCGGGGCTAAGTACCAAGAGACCCAGTACTTC. Amino acids: CSARVTSGAKYQETQYF.

The chain links TRBV30 to TRBJ2-1; D is unresolved. Germline V gives CDR1 GTSNPN, CDR2 SVGIG (reference sequence). V was shortened by 5 bases and J by 1 base, with 3 bases between the two germline ends. This CDR3 comprises 11 residues. The CDR3 nucleotides read TGTGCCTGGGGATCCTACAATGAGCAGTTCTTC. Amino acids: CAWGSYNEQFF.

This clonotype was counted only a few times. V and J are TRBV7-9 and TRBJ1-1; no firm D call. This CDR3 region has 12 residues. Trimming shortened V by 3 bases and J by 8 bases, and 10 bases separated the two germline ends. The germline gives CDR1 SEHNR, CDR2 FQNEAQ (reference sequence). The CDR3 DNA reads as TGTGCCAGCAGCTTTTCTGGGCAGGAAGCTTTCTTT. Protein: CASSFSGQEAFF.

The V gene is TRBV3-1, the J gene TRBJ2-5, with D possibly being TRBD2 (5 bases). V was pared by 2 bases and J by 4 bases, with 14 bases between. The germline gives CDR1 LGHDT, CDR2 YNNKEL (reference sequence). The CDR3 is 15 amino acids. Here the CDR3 DNA reads TGTGCCAGCAGCCAACATTTGGCTAGCACAGAGACCCAGTACTTC. Translating it yields CASSQHLASTETQYF.

J is TRBJ2-3 and V is TRBV5-1; 10 bases are shared with TRBD1. Germline CDR1 is SGHRS and CDR2 is YFSETQ. The CDR3 has 15 amino acids. With V trimmed by 0 bases and J by 8 bases, 6 bases remained unmatched. CDR3 loop: CASSLEGQGRRTQYF. As DNA, the CDR3 is TGCGCCAGCAGCTTGGAGGGACAGGGGAGACGTACGCAGTATTTT. Full variable domain (missing parts from reference TRBV5-1 and TRBJ2-3): KAGVTQTPRYLIKTRGQQVTLSCSPISGHRSVSWYQQTPGQGLQFLFEYFSETQRNKGNFPGRFSGRQFSNSRSEMNVSTLELGDSALYLCASSLEGQGRRTQYFGPGTRLTVL.

The rearrangement joins TRBV7-9 to TRBJ2-5, with a possible D match to TRBD2 (5 bases). The CDR3 sequence is 14 residues long. V gave up 0 bases and J gave up 11 bases, with 16 bases separating them. Germline V CDR1 and CDR2: SEHNR, FQNEAQ (reference sequence). The chain's CDR3 is CASSLASEGGKQYF. The CDR3 DNA follows: TGTGCCAGCAGCTTAGCCAGCGAGGGTGGCAAGCAGTACTTC.

V gene TRBV7-9 combines with J gene TRBJ2-5; 7 bases fit TRBD1. The CDR3 extends over 15 amino acids. V dropped 5 bases and J dropped 2; count of bases not matched to a gene: 8. The V gene's germline CDR1 is SEHNR and CDR2 FQNEAQ (reference sequence). CDR3 bases: TGTGCCAGCAGCCCTTCGACAGGGTTTCAAGAGACCCAGTACTTC. Translated, it gives CASSPSTGFQETQYF.

The sample holds a few counts of this clonotype. The CDR3 protein is CAISGPLADTDTQYF. For the CDR3, the DNA is TGTGCCATCAGTGGGCCCCTAGCGGACACAGATACGCAGTATTTT. The rearrangement uses TRBV10-3 and TRBJ2-3, with 7 bases fitting TRBD2. Germline V CDR1 and CDR2: ENHRY, SYGVKD. The CDR3 length is 15 residues. V was pared by 4 bases and J by 2 bases, with 6 bases of the junction left unmatched.

The chain has TRBV9 and TRBJ2-3; 14 bases fit TRBD2. The CDR3 runs 17 residues. Per germline, CDR1 SGDLS and CDR2 YYNGEE. V dropped 2 bases and J dropped 5; count of bases not matched to a gene: 7. The chain's CDR3 is CASSVGMGLAGEDTQYF. DNA of the CDR3: TGTGCCAGCAGCGTTGGGATGGGACTAGCGGGAGAAGATACGCAGTATTTT.

The chain recombines TRBV4-3 with TRBJ2-1; 8 bases are a match to TRBD1. The V segment lost 0 bases and the J segment 3 bases; nucleotides outside the gene matches: 4. CDR1 and CDR2 from the germline V gene are LGHNA and YSLEER. The CDR3 runs 16 residues. The CDR3 loop reads CASSQEGQGSYNEQFF. The CDR3 coding sequence is TGCGCCAGCAGCCAAGAAGGACAGGGAAGCTACAATGAGCAGTTCTTC.

V is TRBV29-1 and J is TRBJ2-1; 8 bases map to TRBD2. The CDR3 length is 14 residues. V dropped 7 bases and J dropped 7; count of bases not matched to a gene: 12. The germline V gene encodes CDR1 SQVTM and CDR2 ANQGSEA. DNA for the CDR3: TGCAGCGCCAGGCCCGGGGGGGAAGGAAATGAGCAGTTCTTC. This codes for CSARPGGEGNEQFF.

This rearrangement joins TRBV5-1 to TRBJ2-6; D may be TRBD2 (5 bases). The CDR3 covers 16 residues. The V gene's germline CDR1 is SGHRS and CDR2 YFSETQ. Between the trimmed V and J ends, which lost 0 bases and 2 bases, there was a span of 9 bases. The CDR3 loop reads CASSLGGQTGANVLTF. The CDR3 DNA is TGCGCCAGCAGCTTGGGAGGGCAGACTGGGGCCAACGTCCTGACTTTC.

The J gene is TRBJ2-5, the V gene TRBV6-1; D is unclear. V was clipped by 4 bases and J by 4 bases, with 13 bases between them. The CDR3 runs 14 residues. Germline V lookup: CDR1 MNHNS, CDR2 SASEGT. The CDR3 is CASSATISGETQYF. The CDR3 bases are TGTGCCAGCAGTGCAACCATCTCGGGAGAGACCCAGTACTTC.

The genes are TRBV20-1 and TRBJ2-5, with D perhaps being TRBD1 or TRBD2 (5 bases each). This CDR3 comprises 14 residues. Germline CDR1 DFQATT, CDR2 SNEGSKA (reference sequence). The ends were cut back, 5 bases at V and 5 bases at J, with 18 bases in the middle. The CDR3 sequence is CSAPKMGEWETQYF. CDR3 nucleotide sequence: TGCAGTGCTCCCAAAATGGGGGAGTGGGAGACCCAGTACTTC.

A few counts support this clonotype. The chain combines TRBV2 with TRBJ2-1; TRBD2 aligns across 16 bases. There are 19 residues in the CDR3. The germline gives CDR1 SNHLY, CDR2 FYNNEI. J lost 0 bases, V lost 6 bases, and 8 bases had no gene match. Here the CDR3 reads CASRSEGTSGGGSYNEQFF. In nucleotides, the CDR3 is TGTGCCAGCAGGTCAGAGGGGACTAGCGGGGGGGGCTCCTACAATGAGCAGTTCTTC.